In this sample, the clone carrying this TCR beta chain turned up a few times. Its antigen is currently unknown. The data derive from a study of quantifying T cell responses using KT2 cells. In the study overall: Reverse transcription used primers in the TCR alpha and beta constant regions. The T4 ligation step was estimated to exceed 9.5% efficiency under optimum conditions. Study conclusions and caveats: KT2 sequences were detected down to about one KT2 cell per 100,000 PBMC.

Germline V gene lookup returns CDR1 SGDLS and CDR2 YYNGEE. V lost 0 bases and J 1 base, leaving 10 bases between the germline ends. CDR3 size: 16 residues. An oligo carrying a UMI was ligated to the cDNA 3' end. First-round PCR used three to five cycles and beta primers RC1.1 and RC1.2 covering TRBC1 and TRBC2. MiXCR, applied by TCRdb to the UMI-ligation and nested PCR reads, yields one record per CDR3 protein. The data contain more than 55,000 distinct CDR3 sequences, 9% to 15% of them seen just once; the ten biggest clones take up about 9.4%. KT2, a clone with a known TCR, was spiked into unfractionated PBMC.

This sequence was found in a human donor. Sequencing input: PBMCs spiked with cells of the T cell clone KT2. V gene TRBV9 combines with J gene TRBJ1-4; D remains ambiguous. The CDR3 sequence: CASSVGRVRTNEKLFF. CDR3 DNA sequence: TGTGCCAGCAGCGTAGGTCGCGTGAGAACTAATGAAAAACTGTTTTTT.